This entry describes one T cell receptor beta chain. The antigen remains unidentified. The sample originates from a study of OX40 agonist ivuxolimab in advanced cancers. Across the study: Subjects had a mean age of around 60 years, with a range of about 23 to 90; roughly 83% were male.

The CDR3 has 11 residues. The germline V gene encodes CDR1 SGHNT and CDR2 YYREEE (reference sequence). The V end was cut by 2 bases, the J end by 8 bases, with 7 bases between. The study's findings and limits: Also showing low normalized T-cell clonal expansion were some of the nonresponders.

The protocol was immunoSEQ multiplex PCR, while the TCRdb copy is restricted to in-frame clones and leaves out a portion. The table has over 150,000 clones, 85% to 95% seen once. The source material was CD4+ or CD8+ T cells sorted from blood, sampled in a trial of the OX40 agonist ivuxolimab. The V gene is TRBV5-4, the J gene TRBJ1-2; D not certain. The source of this sequence is an adult with an advanced solid tumor such as melanoma, head and neck, liver or kidney cancer. For the CDR3, the DNA is TGTGCCAGCAGCTTCGACAACGGCTACACCTTC. Encoded protein: CASSFDNGYTF.